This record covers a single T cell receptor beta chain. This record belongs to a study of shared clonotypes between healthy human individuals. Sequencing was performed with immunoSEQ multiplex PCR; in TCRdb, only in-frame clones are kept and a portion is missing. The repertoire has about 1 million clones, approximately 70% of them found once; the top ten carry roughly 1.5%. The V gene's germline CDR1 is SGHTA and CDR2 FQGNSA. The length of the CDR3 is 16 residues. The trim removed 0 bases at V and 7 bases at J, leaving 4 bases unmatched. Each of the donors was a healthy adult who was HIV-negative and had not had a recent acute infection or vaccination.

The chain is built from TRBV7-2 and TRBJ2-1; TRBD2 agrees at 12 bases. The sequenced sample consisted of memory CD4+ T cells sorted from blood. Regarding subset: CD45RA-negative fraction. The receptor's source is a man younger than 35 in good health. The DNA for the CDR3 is TGTGCCAGCAGCTTAGCGGGACTAGCGGGTTGGAATGAGCAGTTCTTC. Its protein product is CASSLAGLAGWNEQFF.